The next 27 T cell receptor beta chains were all read from a single sample in a study of human T cells and chemical hapten exposure. Time point of the sample: healthy volunteer bleed at 2 weeks. The study extracted total RNA from unfractionated whole blood. TCRdb re-called the RACE reads with MiXCR, one entry per CDR3 protein. This table holds approximately 97,000 distinct CDR3 sequences, about 10% found once. Sequencing was performed on whole blood. The receptors shown here come from a female donor in good health. Some clones in this sample may be carry-over from other donors' samples.

The V call is TRBV12-3 or TRBV12-4, the J call TRBJ2-7; 8 bases align to TRBD2. V lost 5 bases to trimming and J lost 2 bases; unmatched junction nucleotides: 8. The CDR3 consists of 15 residues. In DNA form, the CDR3 reads TGTGCCAGCAGTGGGTCTAGCGGGCCTGCCTACGAGCAGTACTTC. Translation: CASSGSSGPAYEQYF.

This clonotype was recorded a few times. The J gene is TRBJ2-3, the V gene TRBV3-1; TRBD2 might be the D (6 bases). The germline V and J ends were trimmed by 4 bases and 3 bases, with 14 bases remaining between them. Germline CDR1 and CDR2: LGHDT and YNNKEL (reference sequence). There are 15 residues in the CDR3. CDR3 protein: CASSPGVVTTDTQYF. DNA of the CDR3: TGTGCCAGCAGCCCGGGAGTCGTAACGACAGATACGCAGTATTTT.

The table lists this clonotype with many counts. This rearrangement joins TRBV12-3 or TRBV12-4 to TRBJ1-3; D gene uncertain. V was shortened by 5 bases and J by 4 bases, with 6 bases between the two germline ends. The length of the CDR3 is 12 residues. CDR3 region: CASSPLGNTIYF. As DNA, the CDR3 is TGTGCCAGCAGTCCCCTCGGAAACACCATATATTTT.

This clonotype came up a few times. This rearrangement joins TRBV5-1 to TRBJ2-3, with 11 nucleotides matching TRBD2. This CDR3 contains 16 residues. Germline loops: CDR1 SGHRS, CDR2 YFSETQ. V trimming: 4 bases; J trimming: 1 base; junction bases outside the gene matches: 5. In nucleotides, the CDR3 is TGCGCCAGCAGCGATTTGACTAGCGGGGGCACAGATACGCAGTATTTT. Translating it yields CASSDLTSGGTDTQYF.

This clonotype was observed at least ten times. The rearrangement joins TRBV4-1 to TRBJ2-7; 7 bases align to TRBD2. CDR3 length: 13 amino acids. Germline CDR1 is MGHRA and CDR2 is YSYEKL. Losses at the gene ends were 2 bases for V and 3 bases for J; bases not matched to a gene: 1. The CDR3 sequence: CASSQREGYEQYF. In nucleotides, the CDR3 is TGCGCCAGCAGCCAAAGGGAGGGCTACGAGCAGTACTTC.

This clonotype occurred a few times. The chain joins TRBV29-1 to TRBJ1-2, with a possible D match to TRBD1 (5 bases). V was clipped by 1 base and J by 8 bases, with 14 bases between them. CDR1 is SQVTM, CDR2 ANQGSEA, per germline. The CDR3 is made up of 13 amino acids. CDR3 DNA sequence: TGCAGCGTTGAAGGCCGGGGCCTGAAGGGCTACACCTTC. This sequence encodes CSVEGRGLKGYTF.

The CDR3 sequence is CASSSQGWGTEAFF. The CDR3 nucleotides read TGTGCCAGCAGCTCACAGGGTTGGGGCACTGAAGCTTTCTTT. The gene calls are TRBV9 and TRBJ1-1, with D perhaps TRBD1 (6 bases). The germline V gene has CDR1 SGDLS and CDR2 YYNGEE. The CDR3 sequence is 14 residues long. V was cut by 4 bases and J by 4 bases, with 14 bases left in between.

A few counts support this clonotype. The CDR3 is CSVEGTPGDNEQFF. The CDR3 nucleotides read TGCAGCGTTGAAGGTACCCCAGGAGACAATGAGCAGTTCTTC. This sequence joins TRBV29-1 and TRBJ2-1; D gene unclear. V lost 1 base and J lost 5, with 12 bases in between. Germline V gene sequence: CDR1 SQVTM, CDR2 ANQGSEA. The CDR3 is made up of 14 amino acids.

Ten or more counts support this clonotype. V gene TRBV12-3 or TRBV12-4 combines with J gene TRBJ1-1, with TRBD1 as a possible D gene (5 bases). V shed 2 bases and J shed 3 bases, with 10 bases lying between them. The CDR3 runs to 14 residues. The DNA for the CDR3 is TGTGCCAGCAGTTTATTCGGGGGGGACACTGAAGCTTTCTTT. Amino acid sequence: CASSLFGGDTEAFF.

This clonotype was seen a few times. The chain carries TRBV15 and TRBJ2-1; D gene uncertain. V dropped 0 bases and J dropped 5 bases, with 8 bases sitting between them. Germline V CDR1 and CDR2: LNHNV, YYDKDF (reference sequence). CDR3 length: 14 amino acids. CDR3 amino acids: CATSRDVGNNEQFF. Here the CDR3 DNA reads TGTGCCACCAGCAGAGATGTTGGGAACAATGAGCAGTTCTTC. The whole variable domain, filled in from reference TRBV15 and TRBJ2-1, reads DAMVIQNPRYQVTQFGKPVTLSCSQTLNHNVMYWYQQKSSQAPKLLFHYYDKDFNNEADTPDNFQSRRPNTSFCFLDIRSPGLGDTAMYLCATSRDVGNNEQFFGPGTRLTVL.

This clonotype was seen many times. J is TRBJ2-7 and V is TRBV5-1; TRBD1 matches at 7 bases. The CDR3 runs 12 residues. The V gene's germline CDR1 is SGHRS and CDR2 YFSETQ. With 5 bases clipped from V and 3 bases from J, the junction kept 2 bases outside the gene matches. The CDR3, as DNA: TGCGCCAGCAGATGGGACAGCTACGAGCAGTACTTC. This codes for CASRWDSYEQYF.

This clonotype was counted at least ten times. The chain combines TRBV19 with TRBJ2-5; D is ambiguous. Germline CDR1 is LNHDA and CDR2 is SQIVND (reference sequence). The CDR3 contains 14 residues. V was cut by 1 base and J by 4 bases, with 10 bases left in between. The CDR3 DNA is TGTGCCAGTAGTATAGGGCCCCAAGCAGAGACCCAGTACTTC. Protein product: CASSIGPQAETQYF.

The chain links TRBV30 to TRBJ1-5; D unclear. Per germline, CDR1 GTSNPN and CDR2 SVGIG (reference sequence). CDR3 length equals 13 residues. The ends were cut back, 2 bases at V and 6 bases at J, with 11 bases in the middle. The CDR3 region has the DNA TGTGCCTGGAGTAATCAGAATAGTCAGCCCCAGCATTTT. Protein: CAWSNQNSQPQHF. Combining the CDR3 with reference TRBV30 and TRBJ1-5 gives the whole variable domain SQTIHQWPATLVQPVGSPLSLECTVEGTSNPNLYWYRQAAGRGLQLLFYSVGIGQISSEVPQNLSASRPQDRQFILSSKKLLLSDSGFYLCAWSNQNSQPQHFGDGTRLSIL.

The chain joins TRBV7-2 to TRBJ1-2; possible D gene TRBD1, 6 bases. The CDR3 covers 13 residues. V lost 4 bases to trimming and J lost 2 bases, with 8 bases between them. The V gene's germline CDR1 is SGHTA and CDR2 FQGNSA. The CDR3 region has the DNA TGTGCCAGCAGCTGGACAGTAAACTATGGCTACACCTTC. Its translation: CASSWTVNYGYTF.

This clonotype turned up a few times. The V gene is TRBV7-9, the J gene TRBJ1-2; D not certain. Trimming removed 6 bases from V and 0 bases from J, with 14 bases in between. The CDR3 extends over 15 amino acids. The V gene's germline CDR1 is SEHNR and CDR2 FQNEAQ (reference sequence). The CDR3 reads CASSQWVGTNYGYTF. The CDR3 region has the DNA TGTGCCAGCAGTCAATGGGTGGGCACTAACTATGGCTACACCTTC.

The chain employs TRBV20-1 and TRBJ2-7; D is possibly TRBD2 (5 bases). Germline-derived CDR1 and CDR2 are DFQATT and SNEGSKA (reference sequence). V was trimmed by 3 bases and J by 4 bases, leaving 13 bases between them. This CDR3 spans 13 amino acids. The CDR3 DNA is TGCAGTGCTAGTGGCGGGCCGGGGTACGAGCAGTACTTC. It encodes CSASGGPGYEQYF.

The chain couples TRBV9 to TRBJ2-1; D might be TRBD2 (7 bases). Germline V CDR1 and CDR2: SGDLS, YYNGEE. The V end lost 1 base, the J end lost 3 bases, and 11 bases lay between the germline ends. The CDR3 is 15 residues long. The CDR3 loop reads CASSVSGDYYNEQFF. In DNA, the CDR3 is TGTGCCAGCAGCGTATCAGGGGACTACTACAATGAGCAGTTCTTC.

This clonotype was recorded a few times. V gene TRBV2 combines with J gene TRBJ2-4; D not resolved. Germline loops: CDR1 SNHLY, CDR2 FYNNEI. Trimming left V 11 bases short and J 0 bases short, with 11 bases between. The CDR3 covers 13 residues. This CDR3 is CAGRPLAKNIQYF. The CDR3 DNA sequence: TGTGCCGGACGGCCATTAGCCAAAAACATTCAGTACTTC.

The CDR3 loop reads CASGISTGPRAQYF. Written as DNA, the CDR3 is TGTGCCAGCGGGATCTCCACAGGGCCAAGGGCGCAGTATTTT. The V and J genes are TRBV6-1 and TRBJ2-3; D perhaps matches TRBD1 (6 bases). The CDR3 runs to 14 residues. The ends were cut back, 8 bases at V and 10 bases at J, with 22 bases in the middle. The germline gives CDR1 MNHNS, CDR2 SASEGT.

The V and J genes are TRBV6-2 or TRBV6-3 and TRBJ2-7; 14 nucleotides align to TRBD2. Germline trimming cut 2 bases from V and 3 bases from J; bases unmatched to any gene: 12. This CDR3 is 19 amino acids long. Germline assignment: CDR1 MNHEY and CDR2 SVGEGT. For the CDR3, the DNA is TGTGCCAGCAGTTACCCCGGGACTAGCGGGAGCAGGATTATCTACGAGCAGTACTTC. Protein sequence: CASSYPGTSGSRIIYEQYF.

The sample holds many counts of this clonotype. V usage is TRBV12-3 or TRBV12-4 and J usage is TRBJ1-2; 10 bases align to TRBD1. The CDR3 consists of 14 residues. The junction had 6 bases not matched to a gene; V was cut back by 8 bases and J by 3 bases. CDR3 amino acids: CASGGTGVDYGYTF. The CDR3 region has the DNA TGTGCCAGCGGGGGGACAGGGGTAGACTATGGCTACACCTTC.

This clonotype was detected a few times. The chain links TRBV30 to TRBJ2-1; D uncertain. The CDR3 contains 11 residues. The germline V and J ends were trimmed by 1 base and 9 bases, with 7 bases remaining between them. Germline CDR1 is GTSNPN and CDR2 is SVGIG (reference sequence). Here the CDR3 reads CAWSDSAEQFF. The DNA of the CDR3 is TGTGCCTGGAGTGACTCAGCTGAGCAGTTCTTC. Filled out from reference TRBV30 and TRBJ2-1, the complete variable domain reads SQTIHQWPATLVQPVGSPLSLECTVEGTSNPNLYWYRQAAGRGLQLLFYSVGIGQISSEVPQNLSASRPQDRQFILSSKKLLLSDSGFYLCAWSDSAEQFFGPGTRLTVL.

This clonotype has just a few counts. The rearrangement joins TRBV19 to TRBJ2-1; D is possibly TRBD1 or TRBD2 (6 bases each). This CDR3 is built from 15 residues. V gave up 0 bases and J gave up 13 bases, with 19 bases separating them. Per the germline V gene, CDR1 is LNHDA and CDR2 is SQIVND (reference sequence). The CDR3 reads CASSIDKGRGGPQFF. For the CDR3, the DNA is TGTGCCAGTAGTATAGATAAGGGACGAGGGGGGCCCCAGTTCTTC.

In this sample, this clonotype turned up a few times. The chain carries TRBV19 and TRBJ2-1, with D perhaps given as TRBD1 or TRBD2 (5 bases each). V gave up 3 bases and J gave up 9 bases, with 12 bases separating them. The CDR3 is 13 amino acids. In germline, CDR1 is LNHDA, CDR2 SQIVND (reference sequence). CDR3 DNA sequence: TGTGCCAGTAGTATGCAGGGTGGAGGTGAGCAGTTCTTC. Residues: CASSMQGGGEQFF.

This clonotype was counted many times. This chain joins TRBV10-2 and TRBJ2-7; possible D gene TRBD2, 6 bases. The CDR3 totals 13 residues. The V gene's germline CDR1 is WSHSY and CDR2 SAAADI. V was pared by 7 bases and J by 3 bases, with 13 bases between. CDR3 nucleotide sequence: TGCGCCAGCACGGAGGGGAACTACTACGAGCAGTACTTC. Translating it yields CASTEGNYYEQYF.

The sample holds many counts of this clonotype. The chain recombines TRBV12-3 or TRBV12-4 with TRBJ2-7; D may be TRBD2 (6 bases). The CDR3 length is 14 residues. V lost 4 bases and J 4 bases, leaving 14 bases between the germline ends. CDR3: CASSSPEGRYEQYF. Here the CDR3 DNA reads TGTGCCAGCAGTTCCCCGGAAGGGAGGTACGAGCAGTACTTC.

V is TRBV7-3 and J is TRBJ1-1; 7 bases match TRBD1. The CDR3 sequence is 15 residues long. V shed 0 bases and J 3 bases; nucleotides not matched to a gene: 4. Germline V CDR1 and CDR2: SGHTA, FQGTGA. The CDR3 here is CASSLTTGDYTEAFF. For the CDR3, the DNA is TGTGCCAGCAGCTTAACAACAGGGGACTACACTGAAGCTTTCTTT.